The subject of this entry is one T cell receptor beta chain. The source of the sample is a study of blood T cell repertoires in COVID-19. Study background: Material from acute and convalescent COVID-19 was sourced from the United States, Italy and Spain. Sources were T cells, B-cell-depleted T cells, or PBMCs; the material itself was cDNA or gDNA.

V gave up 3 bases and J gave up 2 bases, with 14 bases separating them. There are 17 residues in the CDR3. Germline V lookup: CDR1 LNHDA, CDR2 SQIVND (reference sequence). Authors' processing steps: By means of reference gene primer amplification, nucleated cell counts were estimated. The protocol was immunoSEQ multiplex PCR, while the TCRdb copy is restricted to in-frame clones and leaves out a portion. V, J and clone size reflect that table, while D and trimming were determined from the DNA. The sample contains about 480,000 clones, roughly 89% of which appear only once. The receptor was derived from a woman aged 30 to 39 with acute or convalescent COVID-19. V is TRBV19 and J is TRBJ2-6, with TRBD1 as a possible D gene (5 bases). Input material: peripheral blood. The CDR3 nucleotides are TGTGCCAGTAGTATCACAGGCTTACTTACTGGGGCCAACGTCCTGACTTTC. This codes for CASSITGLLTGANVLTF.